The present TCR beta chain was sequenced within a study of CD8 T cells in ankylosing spondylitis. Study-wide results and limits: The authors reported significant enrichment of disease-linked clones in matched ankylosing spondylitis synovial fluid. Certain motif variants had earlier appeared in reactive arthritis synovial fluid and blood. What seemed typical of ankylosing spondylitis blood was a TCR beta motif built from eight highly homologous variants.

The CDR3 loop spans 17 amino acids. Preparation of TCR beta libraries was done by quantitative 5'-RACE with molecular barcodes. TCRdb fed the 5' RACE reads into MiXCR, producing one record per CDR3 protein. The sample gives around 250,000 distinct CDR3 sequences, roughly a third of which show up once; around 4.4% is in the top ten. As to this clonotype: Its antigen is unidentified.

The source material was blood, either unsorted or a sorted T cell fraction (not recorded which). The TCR originated in a male donor with ankylosing spondylitis or in good health (not recorded which). The V and J genes are TRBV12-1 and TRBJ2-1. TRBV12-1 is labeled a pseudogene. The CDR3 DNA is TGTGCCAGCAGCTTTGAGGTTCGCACAAGGGAAAACAATGAGCAGTTCTTC. The encoded protein is CASSFEVRTRENNEQFF.